This T cell receptor (beta chain) came from a study of PD-L1 blockade in urothelial cancer. In the study overall: Prior chemotherapy in patients spanned 0 to 3 regimens.

Profiled with immunoSEQ multiplex PCR; TCRdb holds only in-frame clones, not every one. Of 85,000 to 100,000 clones in the sample, roughly 90% were seen once. Sample: PBMCs, taken around atezolizumab (anti-PD-L1) treatment. The source is a man between 60 and 70 years old with urothelial cancer.

CDR3 sequence reads: CASSEEGQGQTQYF. In DNA form, the CDR3 reads TGTGCCAGCAGTGAAGAGGGACAGGGACAGACCCAGTACTTC. The genes are TRBV6-1 and TRBJ2-5, with TRBD1 matching 9 bases. The germline CDR1 and CDR2 sequences are MNHNS and SASEGT. V was pared by 1 base and J by 6 bases, with 3 bases of the junction left unmatched. The CDR3 runs to 14 residues.